One and the same sample provided the 29 T cell receptor beta chains below, sequenced in a study of T cell responses to AZD1222 COVID-19 vaccine. Sequenced by immunoSEQ multiplex PCR; TCRdb stores in-frame clones only, minus some. The repertoire holds about 180,000 clones, with under 95% as singletons. The sequences come from peripheral blood, collected 28 days after the second AZD1222 dose. Receptors were obtained from an adult who received the AZD1222 COVID-19 vaccine.

The J gene is TRBJ1-6, the V gene TRBV7-6; D not resolved. The CDR3 is 15 amino acids. Trimming left V 1 base short and J 9 bases short, with 13 bases between. The V gene's germline CDR1 is SGHVS and CDR2 FNYEAQ. DNA for the CDR3: TGTGCCAGCAGCTTAGATCAAGGGCTGGGTTCACCCCTCCACTTT. Protein: CASSLDQGLGSPLHF.

V usage is TRBV9 and J usage is TRBJ1-6, with D uncertain. Germline CDR1 SGDLS, CDR2 YYNGEE. V gave up 4 bases and J gave up 16 bases, with 15 bases separating them. The CDR3 is made up of 12 amino acids. Here the CDR3 reads CASSPRGMRLHF. CDR3 DNA: TGTGCCAGCAGCCCCCGGGGTATGAGGCTCCACTTT.

The CDR3 sequence: CASNTQGSGNTIYF. DNA of the CDR3: TGTGCCAGTAATACACAGGGATCTGGAAACACCATATATTTT. J is TRBJ1-3 and V is TRBV19; the D gene is possibly TRBD1 (6 bases). V shed 7 bases and J shed 1 base, with 11 bases lying between them. The length of the CDR3 is 14 residues. From germline, CDR1 is LNHDA and CDR2 SQIVND (reference sequence).

The J gene is TRBJ2-7, the V gene TRBV19; D unclear. Germline values: CDR1 LNHDA, CDR2 SQIVND (reference sequence). The CDR3 sequence is 14 residues long. The V end lost 3 bases, the J end lost 6 bases, and 15 bases lay between the germline ends. The CDR3 here is CASSIDPSSGEQYF. The CDR3 DNA reads as TGTGCCAGTAGTATTGACCCGTCGTCCGGCGAGCAGTACTTC.

This chain connects TRBV29-1 to TRBJ1-2; D unresolved. CDR1 SQVTM and CDR2 ANQGSEA come from the germline V gene. V lost 3 bases to trimming and J lost 7 bases, with 15 bases between them. This CDR3 contains 13 residues. This CDR3 is CSVEEEGSSGYTF. CDR3 in DNA: TGCAGCGTTGAGGAAGAGGGTAGTAGTGGCTACACCTTC.

This clone was counted a single time. The genes are TRBV7-3 and TRBJ1-2; 9 positions agree with TRBD1. The trim removed 4 bases at V and 7 bases at J, leaving 7 bases unmatched. From germline, CDR1 is SGHTA and CDR2 FQGTGA. CDR3 length: 14 amino acids. This CDR3 is CASSSSPGQGGYTF. In nucleotides, the CDR3 is TGTGCCAGCAGCTCCTCACCGGGACAGGGTGGCTACACCTTC. The full variable domain, rest sourced from reference TRBV7-3 and TRBJ1-2, is GAGVSQTPSNKVTEKGKYVELRCDPISGHTALYWYRQSLGQGPEFLIYFQGTGAADDSGLPNDRFFAVRPEGSVSTLKIQRTERGDSAVYLCASSSSPGQGGYTFGSGTRLTVV.

J is TRBJ2-7 and V is TRBV6-1; possibly TRBD1 or TRBD2 for D (5 bases each). CDR1 and CDR2 (germline): MNHNS, SASEGT. This CDR3 region has 15 residues. The V and J ends lost 1 base and 3 bases respectively, with 13 bases between them. The CDR3 DNA reads as TGTGCCAGCAGTGAAGAAGAGGGAGACAGCTACGAGCAGTACTTC. Its translation is CASSEEEGDSYEQYF.

The chain is built from TRBV19 and TRBJ2-7, with D hard to call. The CDR3 covers 13 residues. The germline gives CDR1 LNHDA, CDR2 SQIVND (reference sequence). V lost 6 bases and J lost 4, with 13 bases in between. CDR3 in DNA: TGTGCCAGTAGCTTCGGCGGTGGGTACGAGCAGTACTTC. This gives the protein CASSFGGGYEQYF.

The CDR3 nucleotides are TGTGCCAGCAGCTCGTGGGACAACCGGATGAACACTGAAGCTTTCTTT. Protein product: CASSSWDNRMNTEAFF. The rearrangement links TRBV7-9 to TRBJ1-1; D possibly corresponds to TRBD1 (6 bases). CDR3 size: 16 residues. With 4 bases removed from V and 0 bases from J, the gap between germline ends came to 15 bases. CDR1 is SEHNR and CDR2 is FQNEAQ in the germline V gene (reference sequence).

This chain uses TRBV11-2 with TRBJ2-1, with 10 bases that match TRBD2. J was trimmed by 10 bases and V by 5 bases; bases with no gene match: 14. The germline V gene has CDR1 SGHAT and CDR2 FQNNGV. CDR3 length: 16 residues. CDR3 in DNA: TGTGCCAGCAGCGCGCTTAGGCTAGCGGGAGCAGGGGAGCAGTTCTTC. Amino acid sequence: CASSALRLAGAGEQFF.

The chain employs TRBV6-2 or TRBV6-3 and TRBJ2-7; 10 bases map to TRBD2. The V segment lost 4 bases and the J segment 2 bases; nucleotides outside the gene matches: 5. CDR1 is MNHEY, CDR2 SVGEGT, per germline. CDR3 length: 15 amino acids. CDR3 DNA sequence: TGTGCCAGCAGTTTCAGCGGGGGGGCAACCTACGAGCAGTACTTC. Translating gives CASSFSGGATYEQYF.

The chain recombines TRBV5-4 with TRBJ2-7, with 7 bases that match TRBD2. The V gene end was trimmed by 0 bases and the J gene end by 7 bases; junction bases not matched to a gene: 10. The CDR3 is 15 amino acids. Germline values: CDR1 SGHNT, CDR2 YYREEE (reference sequence). The CDR3 DNA reads TGTGCCAGCAGCTTGGCTTTGGCGGGAGTAGAAGAGCAGTACTTC. Its protein product is CASSLALAGVEEQYF.

The rearrangement links TRBV4-2 to TRBJ2-7; D is unclear. The V end lost 1 base, the J end lost 0 bases, and 7 bases lay between the germline ends. Germline-derived CDR1 and CDR2 are LGHNA and YNFKEQ. The CDR3 runs 14 residues. CDR3 sequence: CASSQVATSYEQYF. The CDR3 nucleotides are TGTGCCAGCAGCCAAGTGGCTACCTCCTACGAGCAGTACTTC.

V and J are TRBV4-3 and TRBJ1-3; no firm D call. The CDR3 extends over 17 amino acids. The V end lost 4 bases, the J end lost 4 bases, and 20 bases lay between the germline ends. Germline V gene lookup returns CDR1 LGHNA and CDR2 YSLEER. CDR3 in DNA: TGCGCCAGCAGCCCCAACCGACCAGGCCCCCTGGGAAACACCATATATTTT. Protein sequence: CASSPNRPGPLGNTIYF.

This rearrangement joins TRBV19 to TRBJ1-2, with D uncertain. CDR1 LNHDA and CDR2 SQIVND come from the germline V gene (reference sequence). The CDR3 runs 11 residues. V lost 0 bases and J 5 bases, leaving 1 base between the germline ends. CDR3 sequence reads: CASSIEYGYTF. DNA for the CDR3: TGTGCCAGTAGTATAGAGTATGGCTACACCTTC. Full variable domain (missing parts from reference TRBV19 and TRBJ1-2): DGGITQSPKYLFRKEGQNVTLSCEQNLNHDAMYWYRQDPGQGLRLIYYSQIVNDFQKGDIAEGYSVSREKKESFPLTVTSAQKNPTAFYLCASSIEYGYTFGSGTRLTVV.

The chain recombines TRBV10-1 with TRBJ2-3; D remains unclear. V was pared by 0 bases and J by 2 bases, with 6 bases between. The CDR3 spans 14 residues. Germline CDR1 is WNHNN and CDR2 is SYGVQD (reference sequence). The CDR3 loop is CASSESSDTDTQYF. CDR3 DNA sequence: TGCGCCAGCAGTGAGTCGAGTGACACAGATACGCAGTATTTT.

The chain carries TRBV7-8 and TRBJ2-7; maybe TRBD1 (7 bases). Trimming took off 6 bases at V and 3 bases at J, with 12 bases between the two ends. This CDR3 comprises 13 residues. The germline gives CDR1 SGHVS, CDR2 FQNEAQ. This chain's CDR3 is CASRRDSNYEQYF. The CDR3 nucleotides read TGTGCCAGCAGGCGGGACAGCAACTACGAGCAGTACTTC.

J is TRBJ1-1 and V is TRBV3-1 (or the pseudogene TRBV3-2); D is ambiguous. Germline V gene data show CDR1 as LGHDT and CDR2 as YNNKEL (reference sequence). CDR3 size: 16 residues. Trimming cost V 0 bases and J 5 bases, with 16 bases left between them. Here the CDR3 DNA reads TGTGCCAGCAGCCAAGATCGTGGTGGGGTGGTGACTGAAGCTTTCTTT. It translates to CASSQDRGGVVTEAFF.

The V and J genes are TRBV9 and TRBJ2-2; 7 bases match TRBD2. With V trimmed by 3 bases and J by 2 bases, 7 bases remained unmatched. This CDR3 contains 16 residues. Germline CDR1 reads SGDLS; CDR2 reads YYNGEE. The CDR3 here is CASSATGTINTGELFF. CDR3 nucleotides: TGTGCCAGCAGCGCGACCGGGACTATAAACACCGGGGAGCTGTTTTTT.

The chain links TRBV5-6 to TRBJ2-2; tentative D call: TRBD1 (6 bases). The CDR3 length is 14 residues. V was clipped by 6 bases and J by 5 bases, with 14 bases between them. Germline V gene sequence: CDR1 SGHDT, CDR2 YYEEEE. CDR3 region: CASKEQGWTGELFF. For the CDR3, the DNA is TGTGCCAGCAAGGAACAGGGATGGACCGGGGAGCTGTTTTTT.

The V call is TRBV2, the J call TRBJ1-1; D gene ambiguous. Germline V gives CDR1 SNHLY, CDR2 FYNNEI. V lost 5 bases to trimming and J lost 1 base, with 8 bases between them. The CDR3 is 13 residues long. CDR3 region: CASSFQRNTEAFF. CDR3 nucleotide sequence: TGTGCCAGCAGTTTTCAGAGGAACACTGAAGCTTTCTTT.

The J gene is TRBJ1-2, the V gene TRBV6-2 or TRBV6-3; the match to TRBD1 covers 8 bases. V dropped 2 bases and J dropped 8; count of bases not matched to a gene: 4. CDR1 is MNHEY and CDR2 is SVGEGT in the germline V gene. CDR3 length: 13 residues. The CDR3 DNA is TGTGCCAGCAGTTACGGCAGGGGGCGAGGCTACACCTTC. Protein product: CASSYGRGRGYTF.

This chain joins TRBV2 and TRBJ2-1; no definite D call. This CDR3 spans 13 amino acids. The germline gives CDR1 SNHLY, CDR2 FYNNEI. V was clipped by 3 bases and J by 1 base, with 4 bases between them. DNA for the CDR3: TGTGCCAGCAGTGAGAGTTCCTACAATGAGCAGTTCTTC. This codes for CASSESSYNEQFF. The full variable domain, in which reference TRBV2 and TRBJ2-1 provide the parts outside the CDR3, is EPEVTQTPSHQVTQMGQEVILRCVPISNHLYFYWYRQILGQKVEFLVSFYNNEISEKSEIFDDQFSVERPDGSNFTLKIRSTKLEDSAMYFCASSESSYNEQFFGPGTRLTVL.

The chain couples TRBV30 to TRBJ2-1; 10 bases fit TRBD2. There are 17 residues in the CDR3. Trimming took 4 bases from V and 6 from J; bases not matched to a gene: 15. Germline CDR1 reads GTSNPN; CDR2 reads SVGIG (reference sequence). The CDR3 nucleotides are TGTGCCTGGACCCCGAGTTGGGCTAGCGGGAGTTCCAATGAGCAGTTCTTC. Translation gives CAWTPSWASGSSNEQFF.

The gene calls are TRBV7-2 and TRBJ1-2, with 8 nucleotides matching TRBD1. Looked up from germline, CDR1 is SGHTA and CDR2 is FQGNSA. Trimming removed 2 bases from V and 8 bases from J; junction bases left unmatched: 4. The CDR3 sequence is 13 residues long. DNA of the CDR3: TGTGCCAGCAGCTTACCAGGGGGCTACGGCTACACCTTC. Amino acids: CASSLPGGYGYTF.

The V gene is TRBV6-5, the J gene TRBJ2-5; 15 bases are shared with TRBD2. Germline V gives CDR1 MNHEY, CDR2 SVGAGI. This CDR3 contains 15 residues. The V segment lost 5 bases and the J segment 5 bases; nucleotides outside the gene matches: 3. The DNA of the CDR3 is TGTGCCAGCAGTCGGACTAGCGGGGGGGCGGAGACCCAGTACTTC. Amino acid sequence: CASSRTSGGAETQYF.

V is TRBV3-1 (or the pseudogene TRBV3-2) and J is TRBJ1-2, with D perhaps matching TRBD1 (5 bases). V was clipped by 4 bases and J by 5 bases, with 14 bases between them. The CDR3 runs to 14 residues. Germline CDR1 is LGHDT and CDR2 is YNNKEL (reference sequence). DNA of the CDR3: TGTGCCAGCAGCCCCCGCCCTGCAGGGTATGGCTACACCTTC. This codes for CASSPRPAGYGYTF.

The rearrangement joins TRBV15 to TRBJ2-3; D gene uncertain. Germline V gene sequence: CDR1 LNHNV, CDR2 YYDKDF (reference sequence). Between the trimmed V and J ends, which lost 4 bases and 1 base, there was a span of 12 bases. This CDR3 is 15 amino acids long. Written as DNA, the CDR3 is TGTGCCACCAGCACAGATCCGGACCGCACAGATACGCAGTATTTT. Amino acids: CATSTDPDRTDTQYF.

The rearrangement links TRBV27 to TRBJ2-2; D is unresolved. Germline loops: CDR1 MNHEY, CDR2 SMNVEV (reference sequence). This CDR3 comprises 14 residues. Trimming pared 5 bases from V and 0 bases from J, leaving 7 bases between. The CDR3 coding sequence is TGTGCCAGCAGTCTACGACCGAACACCGGGGAGCTGTTTTTT. Protein product: CASSLRPNTGELFF.